One sample yielded the 19 T cell receptor beta chains listed below, sequenced in a study of OX40 agonist ivuxolimab in advanced cancers. Generated by immunoSEQ multiplex PCR, the TCRdb table keeps only in-frame clones and is missing some. The table has 72,000 or so clones, about 86% seen once; the top ten hold 0.85% to 1%. The specimen comprised CD4+ or CD8+ T cells sorted from blood, sampled in a trial of the OX40 agonist ivuxolimab. The receptors originated from an adult with an advanced solid tumor such as melanoma, head and neck, liver or kidney cancer.

This clone appeared a single time. V and J are TRBV30 and TRBJ2-2; D remains ambiguous. This CDR3 comprises 10 residues. The V and J ends lost 2 bases and 9 bases respectively, with 4 bases between them. Germline V CDR1 and CDR2: GTSNPN, SVGIG (reference sequence). The CDR3 loop reads CAWSRRELFF. The CDR3 DNA reads TGTGCCTGGAGTAGGCGGGAGCTGTTTTTT.

J is TRBJ2-7 and V is TRBV5-4; 7 nucleotides align to TRBD1. Trimming took 0 bases from V and 3 from J; bases not matched to a gene: 3. Germline V gene lookup returns CDR1 SGHNT and CDR2 YYREEE (reference sequence). The CDR3 sequence is 14 residues long. The CDR3 spells CASSLAGTVYEQYF. DNA of the CDR3: TGTGCCAGCAGCTTGGCCGGGACAGTCTACGAGCAGTACTTC. Combining the CDR3 with reference TRBV5-4 and TRBJ2-7 gives the whole variable domain ETGVTQSPTHLIKTRGQQVTLRCSSQSGHNTVSWYQQALGQGPQFIFQYYREEENGRGNFPPRFSGLQFPNYSSELNVNALELDDSALYLCASSLAGTVYEQYFGPGTRLTVT.

This chain uses TRBV15 with TRBJ2-1; the D call may be TRBD1 or TRBD2 (6 bases each). CDR1 and CDR2 (germline): LNHNV, YYDKDF (reference sequence). V lost 1 base to trimming and J lost 4 bases, with 11 bases between them. This CDR3 region has 15 residues. The CDR3 region has the DNA TGTGCCACCAGCAGAGGGGGGGCTTTTTACAATGAGCAGTTCTTC. Translation: CATSRGGAFYNEQFF.

This chain connects TRBV9 to TRBJ1-3; 8 nucleotides align to TRBD1. J lost 3 bases, V lost 4 bases, and 3 bases had no gene match. This CDR3 is 14 amino acids long. Germline V lookup: CDR1 SGDLS, CDR2 YYNGEE. The CDR3 protein is CASSSTGGGNTIYF. The CDR3 DNA follows: TGTGCCAGCAGCTCCACAGGGGGTGGAAACACCATATATTTT.

The chain is built from TRBV11-3 and TRBJ2-1; TRBD1 matches 11 bases. In germline, CDR1 is SGHNT, CDR2 YENEEA. The CDR3 covers 16 residues. V trimming: 5 bases; J trimming: 9 bases; junction bases outside the gene matches: 12. CDR3 protein: CASSLTGTGGSSEQFF. The CDR3 DNA sequence: TGTGCCAGCAGCCTGACCGGGACAGGGGGATCGAGTGAGCAGTTCTTC.

The rearrangement uses TRBV5-6 and TRBJ2-5; D is undetermined. The germline gives CDR1 SGHDT, CDR2 YYEEEE. V was pared by 1 base and J by 2 bases, with 6 bases between. The CDR3 length is 13 residues. CDR3 amino acids: CASSLWPQETQYF. CDR3 sequence (DNA): TGTGCCAGCAGCTTGTGGCCTCAAGAGACCCAGTACTTC. The whole variable domain, remainder taken from reference TRBV5-6 and TRBJ2-5, is DAGVTQSPTHLIKTRGQQVTLRCSPKSGHDTVSWYQQALGQGPQFIFQYYEEEERQRGNFPDRFSGHQFPNYSSELNVNALLLGDSALYLCASSLWPQETQYFGPGTRLLVL.

Turning to this clone: Other nucleotide sequences from this sample produce the same CDR3. The rearrangement joins TRBV6-5 to TRBJ2-7; 8 bases line up with TRBD2. V gave up 2 bases and J gave up 2 bases; unmatched junction bases: 5. The CDR3 loop spans 15 amino acids. Germline CDR1 reads MNHEY; CDR2 reads SVGAGI. Here the CDR3 reads CASSYGLAGTYEQYF. The CDR3 DNA reads as TGTGCCAGCAGTTACGGGCTAGCGGGTACCTACGAGCAGTACTTC.

The chain couples TRBV19 to TRBJ1-2; tentatively, D is TRBD1 (6 bases). V was pared by 5 bases and J by 6 bases, with 13 bases between. From germline, CDR1 is LNHDA and CDR2 SQIVND (reference sequence). This CDR3 region has 13 residues. In DNA, the CDR3 is TGTGCCAGTAGTGTACAGGGATTGGATGGCTACACCTTC. Encoded protein: CASSVQGLDGYTF.

This CDR3 reads CASSLVGHNTDTQYF. DNA for the CDR3: TGTGCCAGCAGCTTAGTGGGACACAACACAGATACGCAGTATTTT. The chain is built from TRBV11-2 and TRBJ2-3; D is possibly TRBD1 (6 bases). Looked up from germline, CDR1 is SGHAT and CDR2 is FQNNGV. The CDR3 has 15 amino acids. V lost 1 base and J 2 bases, leaving 10 bases between the germline ends.

This clone occurred once. The genes are TRBV28 and TRBJ2-7; 7 bases are a match to TRBD1. Germline V lookup: CDR1 MDHEN, CDR2 SYDVKM. CDR3 size: 13 residues. Trimming removed 11 bases from V and 1 base from J; junction bases left unmatched: 8. The DNA for the CDR3 is TGTGCCGCCCAAAGGGACAGTTCCTACGAGCAGTACTTC. Residues: CAAQRDSSYEQYF.

V is TRBV10-3 and J is TRBJ1-1; no clear D gene. Trimming stripped 4 bases from V and 0 bases from J, with 9 bases between. Germline loops: CDR1 ENHRY, CDR2 SYGVKD. The CDR3 has 14 residues. The CDR3 nucleotides read TGTGCCATCAGTGCGGAGGCTATGAACACTGAAGCTTTCTTT. Translation: CAISAEAMNTEAFF.

V gene TRBV5-1 combines with J gene TRBJ2-3, with 8 bases lining up with TRBD2. The germline gives CDR1 SGHRS, CDR2 YFSETQ. The V segment lost 4 bases and the J segment 2 bases; nucleotides outside the gene matches: 9. The CDR3 has 16 amino acids. The CDR3 region has the DNA TGCGCCAGCAGCCTGGGCGGGGGGCCCGACACAGATACGCAGTATTTT. It encodes CASSLGGGPDTDTQYF.

V gene TRBV28 combines with J gene TRBJ1-1; D remains unclear. Trimming took 2 bases from V and 1 from J, leaving 11 bases between them. Germline-derived CDR1 and CDR2 are MDHEN and SYDVKM. The CDR3 extends over 15 amino acids. The CDR3 nucleotides read TGTGCCAGCAGTTTAAGCGGCTACGGGAACACTGAAGCTTTCTTT. This translates into CASSLSGYGNTEAFF.

The CDR3 sequence: CASSLRPSTGLVGYEQFF. The CDR3 DNA reads as TGTGCCAGCAGCTTACGGCCTTCGACAGGACTAGTGGGATATGAGCAGTTCTTC. The rearrangement links TRBV7-9 to TRBJ2-1; D may be TRBD2 (7 bases). V gave up 2 bases and J gave up 8 bases, with 25 bases separating them. This CDR3 spans 18 amino acids. The germline gives CDR1 SEHNR, CDR2 FQNEAQ (reference sequence).

The chain links TRBV5-6 to TRBJ2-1, with TRBD2 identical over 14 bases. Germline CDR1 and CDR2: SGHDT and YYEEEE. With 6 bases clipped from V and 4 bases from J, the junction kept 12 bases outside the gene matches. CDR3 length equals 18 residues. As DNA, the CDR3 is TGTGCCAGCACCGAATTAGGGACTAGCGGGGGATTATACAATGAGCAGTTCTTC. This sequence encodes CASTELGTSGGLYNEQFF.

This chain links TRBV7-2 with TRBJ1-2; tentative D call: TRBD1 (6 bases). Germline CDR1 is SGHTA and CDR2 is FQGNSA. The V and J ends lost 4 bases and 4 bases respectively, with 16 bases between them. CDR3 length: 15 amino acids. CDR3 DNA sequence: TGTGCCAGCAGCTCCCGAATCGGACAGCCCTATGGCTACACCTTC. This sequence encodes CASSSRIGQPYGYTF.

The gene calls are TRBV5-4 and TRBJ1-2; weak D call: TRBD1 (6 bases). V gave up 4 bases and J gave up 2 bases, with 15 bases separating them. Germline CDR1 SGHNT, CDR2 YYREEE (reference sequence). This CDR3 has 15 amino acids. CDR3 nucleotides: TGTGCCAGCAGCCTCCGGGCTGGGGGCAACTATGGCTACACCTTC. Translating it yields CASSLRAGGNYGYTF. The full variable domain, in which reference TRBV5-4 and TRBJ1-2 provide the parts outside the CDR3, is ETGVTQSPTHLIKTRGQQVTLRCSSQSGHNTVSWYQQALGQGPQFIFQYYREEENGRGNFPPRFSGLQFPNYSSELNVNALELDDSALYLCASSLRAGGNYGYTFGSGTRLTVV.

This clone appeared once. The chain recombines TRBV6-1 with TRBJ2-7, with TRBD1 identical over 7 bases. V lost 6 bases, J lost 3 bases, and 5 bases stayed unmatched. The CDR3 covers 13 residues. The germline V gene encodes CDR1 MNHNS and CDR2 SASEGT. CDR3 coding DNA: TGTGCCAGCAGAAGGACAGGAGGCTACGAGCAGTACTTC. Translating gives CASRRTGGYEQYF.

In this sample, this clone turned up once. The J gene is TRBJ1-3, the V gene TRBV19, with 7 bases lining up with TRBD1. Germline CDR1 is LNHDA and CDR2 is SQIVND (reference sequence). The CDR3 length is 15 residues. V was pared by 3 bases and J by 2 bases, with 4 bases of the junction left unmatched. CDR3: CASSIQGVAGNTIYF. The CDR3 DNA follows: TGTGCCAGTAGTATCCAGGGGGTTGCTGGAAACACCATATATTTT.